Following are 27 T cell receptor beta chains from one sample sequenced in a study of blood T cell repertoires in COVID-19. Clones were sequenced by immunoSEQ multiplex PCR, and TCRdb holds only the in-frame ones, with some missing. The sample shows some 80,000 clones, around 76% of them seen only once. Sample: peripheral blood. The receptors come from a human donor in a cohort sampled during active COVID-19.

This chain connects TRBV11-1 to TRBJ2-3; TRBD2 aligns across 11 bases. Germline CDR1 SGHAT, CDR2 FQDESV (reference sequence). This CDR3 contains 15 residues. The J segment lost 7 bases and the V segment lost 5 bases, leaving 8 bases of the junction unmatched. CDR3 amino acids: CASSDSGGALYTQYF. Here the CDR3 DNA reads TGTGCCAGCAGCGATAGCGGGGGGGCCCTCTATACGCAGTATTTT.

The rearrangement joins TRBV30 to TRBJ2-2, with TRBD2 as a possible D gene (6 bases). This CDR3 is 16 amino acids long. Per germline, CDR1 GTSNPN and CDR2 SVGIG (reference sequence). V gave up 7 bases and J gave up 0 bases, with 18 bases separating them. The CDR3 DNA is TGTGCCTCCGTACCTTCCGGGACTGCGAACACCGGGGAGCTGTTTTTT. It translates to CASVPSGTANTGELFF.

This chain uses TRBV7-2 with TRBJ1-1; 7 positions agree with TRBD1. Looked up from germline, CDR1 is SGHTA and CDR2 is FQGNSA. The V segment lost 3 bases and the J segment 0 bases; nucleotides outside the gene matches: 4. The CDR3 runs 15 residues. CDR3: CASSFRQGLNTEAFF. In nucleotides, the CDR3 is TGTGCCAGCAGCTTTCGACAGGGTTTGAACACTGAAGCTTTCTTT.

This chain connects TRBV2 to TRBJ2-3; D may be TRBD1 (6 bases). With 6 bases removed from V and 2 bases from J, the gap between germline ends came to 12 bases. CDR1 and CDR2 from the germline V gene are SNHLY and FYNNEI. There are 14 residues in the CDR3. CDR3 DNA: TGTGCCAGCAGCTGGGGGCCTGTCACAGATACGCAGTATTTT. Protein: CASSWGPVTDTQYF.

This clone was detected once. The chain recombines TRBV5-6 with TRBJ1-1; the match to TRBD1 covers 7 bases. Germline CDR1 is SGHDT and CDR2 is YYEEEE. The CDR3 is 15 residues long. V lost 5 bases to trimming and J lost 4 bases; unmatched junction nucleotides: 11. As DNA, the CDR3 is TGTGCCAGCAGGAGACAGGGAGTAGTTTCCACTGAAGCTTTCTTT. It specifies CASRRQGVVSTEAFF. The entire variable domain, with the rest obtained from reference TRBV5-6 and TRBJ1-1, is as follows: DAGVTQSPTHLIKTRGQQVTLRCSPKSGHDTVSWYQQALGQGPQFIFQYYEEEERQRGNFPDRFSGHQFPNYSSELNVNALLLGDSALYLCASRRQGVVSTEAFFGQGTRLTVV.

J is TRBJ1-1 and V is TRBV4-1; D is perhaps TRBD1 (5 bases). This CDR3 spans 14 amino acids. The V gene lost 0 bases and the J gene lost 3 bases, with 8 bases spanning the gap. Germline CDR1 and CDR2: MGHRA and YSYEKL. Written as DNA, the CDR3 is TGCGCCAGCAGCCAAGATTGGGGGGACACTGAAGCTTTCTTT. Translating it yields CASSQDWGDTEAFF.

The rearrangement uses TRBV7-9 and TRBJ2-7, with 12 bases fitting TRBD2. In germline, CDR1 is SEHNR, CDR2 FQNEAQ (reference sequence). Trimming took 3 bases from V and 8 from J; bases not matched to a gene: 11. CDR3 length equals 16 residues. CDR3 region: CASSFALAGGFVQQYV. The CDR3 nucleotides read TGTGCCAGCAGCTTCGCTCTAGCGGGAGGGTTCGTGCAGCAGTACGTC.

V usage is TRBV11-3 and J usage is TRBJ2-3; the D is unclear. The germline V gene has CDR1 SGHNT and CDR2 YENEEA. The CDR3 totals 15 residues. Trimming shortened V by 1 base and J by 0 bases, and 8 bases separated the two germline ends. The CDR3 DNA is TGTGCCAGCAGCTTAGTGGTCAGTAGCACAGATACGCAGTATTTT. It codes for CASSLVVSSTDTQYF.

CDR3 amino acids: CASGFGGSGYTF. As DNA, the CDR3 is TGTGCCAGCGGATTCGGGGGGAGCGGCTACACCTTC. The chain couples TRBV25-1 to TRBJ1-2; D is possibly TRBD1 (5 bases). V gave up 8 bases and J gave up 8 bases, with 15 bases separating them. This CDR3 has 12 amino acids. In germline, CDR1 is MGHDK, CDR2 SYGVNS.

The J gene is TRBJ1-1, the V gene TRBV6-5, with 9 bases matching TRBD1. CDR1 and CDR2 from the germline V gene are MNHEY and SVGAGI. This CDR3 spans 14 amino acids. Germline trimming cut 6 bases from V and 1 base from J; bases unmatched to any gene: 3. CDR3 bases: TGTGCCAGCAGCTCGGGACAGGGGAACACTGAAGCTTTCTTT. As protein: CASSSGQGNTEAFF.

The rearrangement links TRBV13 to TRBJ1-2; tentatively, D is TRBD1 (6 bases). CDR3 length equals 13 residues. V lost 2 bases to trimming and J lost 8 bases, with 12 bases between them. Looked up from germline, CDR1 is PRHDT and CDR2 is FYEKMQ (reference sequence). CDR3 in amino acids: CASSLRGAVGYTF. In DNA, the CDR3 is TGTGCCAGCAGCTTACGGGGGGCGGTCGGCTACACCTTC.

The chain has TRBV7-9 and TRBJ2-7; 7 nucleotides match TRBD1. The CDR3 covers 16 residues. From germline, CDR1 is SEHNR and CDR2 FQNEAQ (reference sequence). J was trimmed by 2 bases and V by 5 bases; bases with no gene match: 12. CDR3 loop: CASSGSGTVNPYEQYF. The CDR3, as DNA: TGTGCCAGCAGCGGTTCCGGGACAGTAAATCCCTACGAGCAGTACTTC.

This chain uses TRBV7-2 with TRBJ1-2; D gene ambiguous. The CDR3 loop spans 13 amino acids. Germline V gives CDR1 SGHTA, CDR2 FQGNSA. Between the trimmed V and J ends, which lost 5 bases and 2 bases, there was a span of 9 bases. For the CDR3, the DNA is TGTGCCAGCAGCCCCGACAAGAACTATGGCTACACCTTC. It is translated as CASSPDKNYGYTF.

V is TRBV19 and J is TRBJ2-2; D unresolved. The CDR3 has 14 residues. CDR1 is LNHDA, CDR2 SQIVND, per germline (reference sequence). V dropped 3 bases and J dropped 6 bases, with 11 bases sitting between them. CDR3 in amino acids: CASSILAEAGELFF. The CDR3 region has the DNA TGTGCCAGTAGTATCCTGGCTGAGGCCGGGGAGCTGTTTTTT. Full variable domain (missing parts from reference TRBV19 and TRBJ2-2): DGGITQSPKYLFRKEGQNVTLSCEQNLNHDAMYWYRQDPGQGLRLIYYSQIVNDFQKGDIAEGYSVSREKKESFPLTVTSAQKNPTAFYLCASSILAEAGELFFGEGSRLTVL.

The chain carries TRBV6-5 and TRBJ1-1; D is uncertain. Trimming stripped 6 bases from V and 5 bases from J, with 10 bases between. There are 12 residues in the CDR3. CDR1 is MNHEY and CDR2 is SVGAGI in the germline V gene. The CDR3 coding sequence is TGTGCCAGCAGCTTCGGTACGACTGAAGCTTTCTTT. Protein: CASSFGTTEAFF.

There are a few counts of this clone. CDR3 coding DNA: TGTGCCAGCAGCAAAGTTAGGGGGACTAACCCAGATACGCAGTATTTT. This codes for CASSKVRGTNPDTQYF. This chain connects TRBV21-1 to TRBJ2-3; the table's D call, TRBD2, was not checked against the DNA. TRBV21-1 is a listed pseudogene. This CDR3 region has 16 residues.

V usage is TRBV30 and J usage is TRBJ2-2; 10 bases agree with TRBD1. V shed 4 bases and J 5 bases; nucleotides not matched to a gene: 10. Germline assignment: CDR1 GTSNPN and CDR2 SVGIG (reference sequence). This CDR3 spans 16 amino acids. The CDR3 here is CAWKDAGQGWTGELFF. In nucleotides, the CDR3 is TGTGCCTGGAAAGATGCGGGACAGGGGTGGACCGGGGAGCTGTTTTTT.

Here the CDR3 DNA reads TGTGCCAGCAGCCGGACAGGGTTGACCCAGCATTTT. This gives the protein CASSRTGLTQHF. V and J are TRBV14 and TRBJ1-5, with TRBD1 identical over 8 bases. This CDR3 contains 12 residues. J was trimmed by 11 bases and V by 4 bases; bases with no gene match: 4. Germline CDR1 SGHDN, CDR2 FVKESK.

J is TRBJ2-7 and V is TRBV29-1, with a possible D match to TRBD2 (6 bases). Germline V lookup: CDR1 SQVTM, CDR2 ANQGSEA. Trimming removed 3 bases from V and 1 base from J, with 10 bases in between. The CDR3 is made up of 13 amino acids. This CDR3 is CSVEEGRSYEQYF. The DNA of the CDR3 is TGCAGCGTTGAGGAGGGGAGGTCCTACGAGCAGTACTTC.

The J gene is TRBJ1-5, the V gene TRBV19; D is perhaps TRBD1 (6 bases). Germline loops: CDR1 LNHDA, CDR2 SQIVND (reference sequence). This CDR3 is 14 amino acids long. The CDR3 bases are TGTGCGAGCCAAAGCCGGGACAACAATCAGCCCCAGCATTTT. Protein: CASQSRDNNQPQHF.

The chain couples TRBV4-1 to TRBJ1-4, with TRBD1 as a possible D gene (6 bases). Germline V lookup: CDR1 MGHRA, CDR2 YSYEKL. The CDR3 length is 16 residues. V was clipped by 2 bases and J by 6 bases, with 16 bases between them. CDR3 DNA sequence: TGCGCCAGCAGCCAATCACAGGACAGAAAGTATGAAAAACTGTTTTTT. Encoded protein: CASSQSQDRKYEKLFF.

The chain joins TRBV3-1 (or the pseudogene TRBV3-2) to TRBJ2-7; 8 nucleotides align to TRBD2. Looked up from germline, CDR1 is LGHDT and CDR2 is YNNKEL (reference sequence). This CDR3 has 15 amino acids. Losses at the gene ends were 4 bases for V and 0 bases for J; bases not matched to a gene: 5. CDR3 bases: TGTGCCAGCAGCCTTCGCGGGGGGTCCTCCTACGAGCAGTACTTC. Amino acids: CASSLRGGSSYEQYF.

This clone appeared a few times. The V and J genes are TRBV10-2 and TRBJ1-2; D remains ambiguous. Trimming shortened V by 5 bases and J by 4 bases, and 14 bases separated the two germline ends. Germline assignment: CDR1 WSHSY and CDR2 SAAADI. This CDR3 has 14 amino acids. CDR3 nucleotides: TGCGCCAGCAGTTCCTTAGACATTCCCTATGGCTACACCTTC. This codes for CASSSLDIPYGYTF.

This sequence joins TRBV5-6 and TRBJ1-1; the D is unclear. Germline loops: CDR1 SGHDT, CDR2 YYEEEE. Trimming left V 0 bases short and J 7 bases short, with 10 bases between. The length of the CDR3 is 13 residues. This chain's CDR3 is CASSLAKWSEAFF. The CDR3 nucleotides are TGTGCCAGCAGCTTGGCCAAGTGGAGTGAAGCTTTCTTT. Based on the CDR3 plus reference TRBV5-6 and TRBJ1-1, the full variable domain is DAGVTQSPTHLIKTRGQQVTLRCSPKSGHDTVSWYQQALGQGPQFIFQYYEEEERQRGNFPDRFSGHQFPNYSSELNVNALLLGDSALYLCASSLAKWSEAFFGQGTRLTVV.

The rearrangement uses TRBV6-5 and TRBJ1-1; D gene ambiguous. Germline CDR1 and CDR2: MNHEY and SVGAGI. V gave up 6 bases and J gave up 3 bases, with 14 bases separating them. The CDR3 sequence is 14 residues long. The CDR3 region is CASSYAWGDTEAFF. The CDR3 DNA reads as TGTGCCAGCAGCTACGCGTGGGGAGACACTGAAGCTTTCTTT.

The chain uses TRBV27 and TRBJ2-3; 10 bases map to TRBD2. The junction had 3 bases not matched to a gene; V was cut back by 3 bases and J by 6 bases. CDR1 is MNHEY, CDR2 SMNVEV, per germline (reference sequence). This CDR3 comprises 14 residues. CDR3 in DNA: TGTGCCAGCAGTTTCAGCGGGAGGGCGGATACGCAGTATTTT. Encoded protein: CASSFSGRADTQYF.

This chain uses TRBV27 with TRBJ2-7, with 7 positions matching TRBD2. Germline assignment: CDR1 MNHEY and CDR2 SMNVEV (reference sequence). V shed 3 bases and J 5 bases; nucleotides not matched to a gene: 16. The CDR3 runs to 17 residues. The CDR3, as DNA: TGTGCCAGCAGTTTGGCGGGGGATCAACTTTGGACTGACGAGCAGTACTTC. Its translation is CASSLAGDQLWTDEQYF.